The 20 T cell receptor beta chains given below trace back to one sample, sequenced in a study of T cells in Graves' hyperthyroidism and ophthalmopathy. It was RNA transcripts that yielded the amplified TCR beta CDR3 regions. Primed by the HTBI set, a first-round RT-PCR was run on the TCR CDR3. Each CDR3 protein is one row after TCRdb ran MiXCR on the multiplex PCR reads. Among about 520,000 distinct CDR3 sequences listed, around 20% were seen once. The sample was blood. These receptors were obtained from a man younger than 30 with Graves' hyperthyroidism.

The chain links TRBV6-1 to TRBJ2-7; no clear D. Germline-derived CDR1 and CDR2 are MNHNS and SASEGT. The V and J ends lost 8 bases and 5 bases respectively, with 22 bases between them. The CDR3 runs 15 residues. The DNA of the CDR3 is TGTGCCAGCGCGACCGTCCAGCGTATTTTGGACGAGCAGTACTTC. Amino acid sequence: CASATVQRILDEQYF.

A remark on this clonotype: Since a much larger clone is just one base distant, this may be a read error. The chain carries TRBV7-8 and TRBJ1-5, with D possibly being TRBD1 (6 bases). Germline V gene lookup returns CDR1 SGHVS and CDR2 FQNEAQ. The CDR3 runs to 14 residues. CDR3 loop: CASSSQGVVQPEHF. CDR3 in DNA: TGTGCCAGCAGTTCACAGGGAGTGGTTCAGCCCGAGCATTTT.

This clonotype was found a few times. The V gene is TRBV4-2, the J gene TRBJ2-7, with 10 bases matching TRBD2. Germline CDR1 and CDR2: LGHNA and YNFKEQ. V was pared by 1 base and J by 8 bases, with 8 bases of the junction left unmatched. This CDR3 comprises 15 residues. The CDR3 here is CASSQGVLAGAQQYF. CDR3 DNA sequence: TGTGCCAGCAGCCAAGGGGTCCTAGCGGGGGCCCAGCAGTACTTC.

This clonotype was seen only once. V usage is TRBV5-5 and J usage is TRBJ1-3; 7 bases are a match to TRBD1. The CDR3 length is 13 residues. CDR1 is SGHKS and CDR2 is YYEKEE in the germline V gene (reference sequence). The V gene end was trimmed by 4 bases and the J gene end by 7 bases; junction bases not matched to a gene: 5. The CDR3 nucleotides read TGTGCCAGCAGCCCAGACAGGGAGAACACCATATATTTT. It yields the protein CASSPDRENTIYF. Looking up the rest from reference TRBV5-5 and TRBJ1-3 gives the full variable domain: DAGVTQSPTHLIKTRGQQVTLRCSPISGHKSVSWYQQVLGQGPQFIFQYYEKEERGRGNFPDRFSARQFPNYSSELNVNALLLGDSALYLCASSPDRENTIYFGEGSWLTVV.

This clonotype showed up just a few times. This chain links TRBV3-1 with TRBJ1-5; the D gene is possibly TRBD1 (6 bases). The CDR3 has 14 residues. Trimming removed 5 bases from V and 5 bases from J, with 13 bases in between. Germline V gene lookup returns CDR1 LGHDT and CDR2 YNNKEL (reference sequence). In nucleotides, the CDR3 is TGTGCCAGCAGCTTGAAGAGGGGGTATCAGCCCCAGCATTTT. Translating gives CASSLKRGYQPQHF. Full variable domain (remainder filled in from reference TRBV3-1 and TRBJ1-5): DTAVSQTPKYLVTQMGNDKSIKCEQNLGHDTMYWYKQDSKKFLKIMFSYNNKELIINETVPNRFSPKSPDKAHLNLHINSLELGDSAVYFCASSLKRGYQPQHFGDGTRLSIL.

The table lists this clonotype with a few counts. The rearrangement joins TRBV12-3 or TRBV12-4 to TRBJ1-3; weak D call: TRBD1 (5 bases). Trimming took off 3 bases at V and 5 bases at J, with 11 bases between the two ends. The CDR3 loop spans 14 amino acids. DNA of the CDR3: TGTGCCAGCAGTTTTGGGGGAAACAGAAACACCATATATTTT. Amino acids: CASSFGGNRNTIYF.

J is TRBJ2-7 and V is TRBV5-1; 10 bases agree with TRBD2. The CDR3 has 15 residues. Germline V gene data show CDR1 as SGHRS and CDR2 as YFSETQ. The junction had 6 bases not matched to a gene; V was cut back by 4 bases and J by 2 bases. In nucleotides, the CDR3 is TGCGCCAGCAGCCTTAGTCTAGCGGGGGCCTACGAGCAGTACTTC. Translating it yields CASSLSLAGAYEQYF.

This clonotype has ten or more counts. This chain uses TRBV12-5 with TRBJ2-7, with 7 bases matching TRBD1. The CDR3 is made up of 16 amino acids. The germline V gene encodes CDR1 LGHNT and CDR2 FRNRAP. The ends lost 0 bases at V and 3 bases at J; junction bases unmatched: 8. CDR3 loop: CASGLVRNTGVYEQYF. The CDR3 nucleotides are TGTGCTAGTGGTTTGGTACGAAATACAGGGGTCTACGAGCAGTACTTC.

This clonotype was counted many times. The CDR3 region has the DNA TGTGCCATCGGCAGGGGTTCGACGGGGGAGCTGTTTTTT. Protein sequence: CAIGRGSTGELFF. The chain employs TRBV10-3 and TRBJ2-2; D is perhaps TRBD1 (6 bases). Trimming left V 8 bases short and J 8 bases short, with 15 bases between. This CDR3 is 13 amino acids long. Germline V CDR1 and CDR2: ENHRY, SYGVKD.

This clonotype appeared many times. The gene calls are TRBV7-8 and TRBJ2-2; maybe TRBD2 (6 bases). Trimming removed 5 bases at V and 8 bases at J, with 9 bases between. This CDR3 comprises 12 residues. Per germline, CDR1 SGHVS and CDR2 FQNEAQ. The CDR3 sequence is CASSGGFGELFF. The CDR3 DNA is TGTGCCAGCAGCGGGGGGTTTGGGGAGCTGTTTTTT. Filled out from reference TRBV7-8 and TRBJ2-2, the complete variable domain reads GAGVSQSPRYKVAKRGQDVALRCDPISGHVSLFWYQQALGQGPEFLTYFQNEAQLDKSGLPSDRFFAERPEGSVSTLKIQRTQQEDSAVYLCASSGGFGELFFGEGSRLTVL.

This rearrangement joins TRBV20-1 to TRBJ2-5; D uncertain. This CDR3 region has 11 residues. Germline V gene lookup returns CDR1 DFQATT and CDR2 SNEGSKA (reference sequence). V lost 7 bases and J lost 3, with 9 bases in between. CDR3 sequence reads: CSGRAEETQYF. In DNA, the CDR3 is TGCAGTGGACGGGCAGAAGAGACCCAGTACTTC.

In its sample, this clonotype was seen many times. CDR3 protein: CASSRQGETQYF. CDR3 bases: TGTGCCAGCAGTCGACAGGGGGAGACCCAGTACTTC. The chain combines TRBV12-3 or TRBV12-4 with TRBJ2-5; 8 bases line up with TRBD1. V lost 5 bases to trimming and J lost 5 bases; unmatched junction nucleotides: 1. The CDR3 spans 12 residues.

This clonotype has ten or more counts. CDR3 sequence: CASSWTHEAFF. In DNA form, the CDR3 reads TGTGCCAGTAGTTGGACCCATGAAGCTTTCTTT. The chain links TRBV19 to TRBJ1-1; no reliable D call. This CDR3 contains 11 residues. From germline, CDR1 is LNHDA and CDR2 SQIVND (reference sequence). V lost 5 bases, J lost 7 bases, and 8 bases lay in between.

This chain connects TRBV9 to TRBJ1-2; TRBD1 matches at 7 bases. The CDR3 has 16 residues. Trimming removed 2 bases from V and 4 bases from J; junction bases left unmatched: 11. Germline lookup yields CDR1 SGDLS and CDR2 YYNGEE. The CDR3 here is CASSVGTVLESYGYTF. In DNA, the CDR3 is TGTGCCAGCAGCGTGGGGACAGTTTTAGAAAGCTATGGCTACACCTTC.

This clonotype was counted at least ten times. The chain combines TRBV6-2 or TRBV6-3 with TRBJ1-5; D unclear. Looked up from germline, CDR1 is MNHEY and CDR2 is SVGEGT. V lost 7 bases to trimming and J lost 3 bases, with 10 bases between them. The CDR3 has 13 residues. The DNA of the CDR3 is TGTGCCAGCACGGGAGGGAACAATCAGCCCCAGCATTTT. Amino acids: CASTGGNNQPQHF.

This clonotype appeared many times. The rearrangement uses TRBV6-1 and TRBJ1-3, with 7 nucleotides matching TRBD1. Germline CDR1 MNHNS, CDR2 SASEGT. The V gene end was trimmed by 8 bases and the J gene end by 0 bases; junction bases not matched to a gene: 4. The CDR3 is made up of 14 amino acids. This chain's CDR3 is CASGQVSSGNTIYF. CDR3 in DNA: TGTGCCAGCGGACAGGTCTCCTCTGGAAACACCATATATTTT.

This clonotype occurred a few times. The chain carries TRBV5-1 and TRBJ1-2, with D unclear. There are 14 residues in the CDR3. The V end lost 3 bases, the J end lost 4 bases, and 13 bases lay between the germline ends. Germline V CDR1 and CDR2: SGHRS, YFSETQ. Written as DNA, the CDR3 is TGCGCCAGCAGCTCGGGCACCGAGGGCTATGGCTACACCTTC. This codes for CASSSGTEGYGYTF.

The chain links TRBV28 to TRBJ1-2; no reliable D call. Germline assignment: CDR1 MDHEN and CDR2 SYDVKM. Trimming took 6 bases from V and 4 from J, leaving 12 bases between them. The CDR3 covers 13 residues. DNA of the CDR3: TGTGCCAGCAGACGCGGGAGTGGCTATGGCTACACCTTC. Translated: CASRRGSGYGYTF.

This clonotype was detected a few times. The J gene is TRBJ1-2, the V gene TRBV4-2; 8 bases match TRBD1. This CDR3 is 16 amino acids long. V shed 1 base and J 5 bases; nucleotides not matched to a gene: 9. Germline lookup yields CDR1 LGHNA and CDR2 YNFKEQ. The CDR3 DNA sequence: TGTGCCAGCAGCCAAGGCCAAGGACAGGGCGGGTATGGCTACACCTTC. The encoded protein is CASSQGQGQGGYGYTF.

This clonotype was observed many times. The chain recombines TRBV7-9 with TRBJ1-1; D remains ambiguous. Per germline, CDR1 SEHNR and CDR2 FQNEAQ (reference sequence). This CDR3 region has 14 residues. V dropped 4 bases and J dropped 0 bases, with 9 bases sitting between them. This chain's CDR3 is CASSSSAVNTEAFF. CDR3 bases: TGTGCCAGCAGCTCCTCAGCGGTGAACACTGAAGCTTTCTTT.